This is a list of T cell receptor beta chains from one sample in a study of cytomegalovirus exposure and HLA in healthy donors. Generated by immunoSEQ multiplex PCR, the TCRdb table keeps only in-frame clones and is missing some. The sample lists about 190,000 clones; around 83% were seen once. Sequenced input: PBMCs. The receptors originated from a man aged 40-49 years in good health and CMV-seropositive. Each CDR3 is given with its conserved first and last residue. The order of the fields is J gene, clone size, V gene, D gene, CDR3 DNA, CDR3 protein. D genes are given only for firm matches. Part of the rows lack a size; the others show once, few, many or a class for expanded clones.

TRBJ1-1	.	TRBV27	.	TGTGCCAGCAGTTTATTGGGGGGGGCGATGGGGAACACTGAAGCTTTCTTT	CASSLLGGAMGNTEAFF
TRBJ2-3	.	TRBV4-1	TRBD2	TGCGCCAGCAGCCAAGGCGGGAGGGCCCCTCGCGGCACAGATACGCAGTATTTT	CASSQGGRAPRGTDTQYF
TRBJ2-2	.	TRBV4-3	TRBD2	TGCGCCAGCAGCCAAGGGACTACTCTAGCGGCGAACACCGGGGAGCTGTTTTTT	CASSQGTTLAANTGELFF
TRBJ2-7	.	TRBV28	.	TGTGCCAGCAGTCTCTACTACGAGCAGTACTTC	CASSLYYEQYF
TRBJ1-2	.	TRBV5-1	.	TGCGCCAGCAGCTTCGGCAGACTCTATGGCTACACCTTC	CASSFGRLYGYTF
TRBJ1-3	.	TRBV5-4	TRBD1	TGTGCCAGCAGCCTGAGCCCTGGACAGGGGGTATCTGGAAACACCATATATTTT	CASSLSPGQGVSGNTIYF
TRBJ2-7	.	TRBV27	TRBD1	TGTGCCAGCAGTCCCGGACAGGGCCCGTACGAGCAGTACTTC	CASSPGQGPYEQYF
TRBJ1-2	.	TRBV2	.	TGTACCAGCAGTAACGGGGATTTGGGCTACACCTTC	CTSSNGDLGYTF
TRBJ1-4	.	TRBV5-1	TRBD1	TGCGCCAGCAGCCGGGACAGAGGTTATGAAAAACTGTTTTTT	CASSRDRGYEKLFF
TRBJ2-1	.	TRBV28	.	TGTGCCAGCAGGGGGAAGGAGCGGGCGACGGAGCAGTTCTTC	CASRGKERATEQFF
TRBJ2-1	.	TRBV28	TRBD2	TGTGCCAGCAGTCCCCAGGCGTCCGGGACTAGCGGGAACTACAATGAGCAGTTCTTC	CASSPQASGTSGNYNEQFF
TRBJ2-3	.	TRBV11-2	.	TGTGCCAGCAGCTTAGTGGTCCAGATTCCAGATACGCAGTATTTT	CASSLVVQIPDTQYF
TRBJ1-1	.	TRBV6-5	.	TGTGCCAGCAGATTGGCGGCAGTGAACACTGAAGCTTTCTTT	CASRLAAVNTEAFF
TRBJ2-2	.	TRBV7-8	TRBD1	TGTGCCAGCAGCTCCGGGACAGACACCGGGGAGCTGTTTTTT	CASSSGTDTGELFF
TRBJ2-7	few	TRBV10-3	.	TGTGCCATCAGTGGGAGCTCTTCGGCCTACGAGCAGTACTTC	CAISGSSSAYEQYF
TRBJ1-1	.	TRBV18	TRBD1	TGTGCCAGCTCAACAACCAGGACAGGGGGACATGAAGCTTTCTTT	CASSTTRTGGHEAFF
TRBJ2-7	.	TRBV4-2	.	TGTGCCAGCAGCCAAGATCTAGGCAACTACGAGCAGTACTTC	CASSQDLGNYEQYF
TRBJ2-1	.	TRBV18	TRBD2	TGTGCCAGCTCACCACCGATTAGCGGGAAATCCTACAATGAGCAGTTCTTC	CASSPPISGKSYNEQFF
TRBJ2-7	once	TRBV6-5	TRBD1	TGTGCCAGCAGCCCCTTGGACAGGGTAATCTACGAGCAGTACTTC	CASSPLDRVIYEQYF
TRBJ1-2	.	TRBV4-3	TRBD1	TGCGCCAGCAGCCAAAACAGGGGCGACTATGGCTACACCTTC	CASSQNRGDYGYTF
TRBJ2-1	.	TRBV18	TRBD1	TGTGCCAGCTCCCCAGGGACAGCTGAGCAGTTCTTC	CASSPGTAEQFF
TRBJ2-2	.	TRBV7-2	TRBD1	TGTGCCAGCAGCCAGGGCCCCACAGGGGTGGGCGGGGAGCTGTTTTTT	CASSQGPTGVGGELFF
TRBJ2-4	once	TRBV5-1	.	TGCGCCAGCAGCTTGAAGTCAGTCGGCCAGGGTAAGAACATTCAGTACTTC	CASSLKSVGQGKNIQYF